This TCR beta chain was observed in a study of T cell responses to AZD1222 COVID-19 vaccine. Study information: Researchers grouped second doses given at about 4 or about 12 weeks into one pool. The study's findings and limits: With dominance at 160-218 and 743-854, vaccine-associated CD4 TCRs spanned spike.

TCRdb keeps only in-frame clones here, not all; method: immunoSEQ multiplex PCR. The sample yields 70,000 or so clones, almost 90% seen once. This clone was seen a few times. Antigen unknown. The CDR3 covers 14 residues. V was clipped by 4 bases and J by 5 bases; unmatched bases: 7. The receptor was derived from an adult in good health. Sequences were derived from peripheral blood, sampled on day 0 of AZD1222 vaccination. The chain links TRBV23-1 to TRBJ1-2, with 7 bases identical to TRBD1. TRBV23-1 is known as an ORF, though its function is uncertain. This CDR3 is CASSRDRTSYGYTF. The CDR3 DNA reads as TGCGCCAGCAGTCGGGACAGAACCTCTTATGGCTACACCTTC.